This T cell receptor beta chain was identified during a study of cytomegalovirus exposure and HLA in healthy donors (dated by TCRdb to between 2016 and 2019). Describing the broader study: According to an earlier analysis of several hundred of the donors, about 179 million T cells yielded approximately 120 million unique TCR beta sequences and about 300 Gb of sequence data. An early release that covered around 590 HLA-typed donors contained approximately 300 gigabases of sequencing data and 65 million to 100 million unique TCR sequences. Of the approximately 400 genotyped donors, more than 75% were placed in the genetic ancestry cluster associated with self-reported Caucasian donors. The study aimed to test whether cataloging public T cell receptors could reveal signatures of past pathogen exposure. Using immunosequencing, the study profiled T cell repertoires from 640 or so subjects and related those repertoires to cytomegalovirus serostatus. Besides the first cohort of roughly 700 subjects, a separate validation cohort made up of 120 different subjects was used. High-throughput TCR immunosequencing, statistical association of individual TCRs with disease status, and machine learning were combined to predict cytomegalovirus infection status. To study patterns of TCR occurrence, a later analysis re-analyzed previously published TCR beta repertoires from hundreds of donors and added high-resolution HLA genotyping. The later analysis used no new phenotypic data to find candidate immune exposures, relying instead on TCR beta sequences and their occurrence across donors. An earlier analysis of 500 to 650 of the donors applied high-throughput TCR beta sequencing to assess whether each TCR beta V gene segment acted as functional or pseudogenic. Donor age, sex, ethnicity and CMV serostatus were compiled alongside the repertoire data. A later genetic analysis took genome-wide SNP genotypes for about three fifths of the roughly 700 donors and used that subset as a discovery cohort. All discovery cohort repertoires had been generated using a single sequencing platform. Both class I and class II loci were covered by HLA typing, at four-digit resolution. Typing coverage varied by locus: roughly 629-640 donors for A, B, C, DRB1 and DQB1; roughly 520 for DQA1; more than 600 for DPA1; roughly 470 for DPB1. Because of strong linkage in the cohort, five DR-DQ haplotypes were treated as single units for association and clustering. Across under 500 genotyped donors of the cohort, an average of about 200,000 unique TCR beta nucleotide sequences per donor were sequenced, and roughly 17% of those sequences were non-productive.

According to the germline V gene, CDR1 reads MNHEY and CDR2 reads SVGAGI. Trimming takes 6 bases off V and 2 bases off J; junction bases not matched to a gene: 9. The CDR3 has 15 amino acids, counting the end cysteine and phenylalanine. Of the read, only the CDR3 DNA is kept; its 45 bases are in frame from base 1. A word on this clone: Its antigen is unknown. There are no base qualities to consult, and no much larger clone falls within one base.

Study-level results and caveats: A later analysis found that TCR association rates varied across HLA loci, with DRB1 alleles showing the most associated TCRs and HLA-C alleles the fewest. According to a later analysis, most CMV-associated TCR beta chains appeared to be HLA-restricted, and the HLA associations seemed to be driven largely by CMV exposure. The cohort was sequenced for TCR beta chains only, and without alpha or paired-chain data the features that could be detected were limited. Three of the identified cytomegalovirus-associated TCR beta chains were confirmed in vitro to be specific for cytomegalovirus antigens. The only immune exposure information available for the cohort was CMV serostatus. A later genetic analysis associated a missense DCLRE1C variant with V-gene and J-gene trimming of TCR beta chains, and an independent cohort replicated the association. Correlated functional status among segregating V segments might be attributable to linkage disequilibrium, but an unknown experimental factor could not be ruled out. In both the original and validation cohorts, the classifier was reported to diagnose cytomegalovirus status with high specificity and sensitivity. A total of 150 or so TCR beta chains were listed by the study as associated with cytomegalovirus. Most TCR sequences were observed very rarely across donors, whereas some public TCRs were present in many individuals. The authors suggested that the approach could potentially be extended to other disease states and immunological phenotypes. Specific HLA alleles were associated with 15,000 to 20,000 TCR beta sequences at a false discovery rate of 0.05 in a later analysis. When HLA alleles, especially DR and DQ, strongly co-occurred, TCR associations were difficult to assign to individual alleles. In a later analysis, HLA-associated TCR beta chains were found to be more clonally expanded and to have lower generation probabilities than equally common non-associated chains. In a later genetic analysis, fewer N-insertions in productive TCRs were reported among donors in an Asian-associated ancestry cluster than the approximately 710-donor mean. Because the 87-base-pair reads could not distinguish some IMGT-functional V segments, including TRBV6-2 and TRBV6-3, those segments were excluded. Because HLA typing was unavailable for some donors at each locus, only the typed subset was used in association tests. A cluster of highly shared sequence variants was judged likely to represent a technical artifact of the sequencing pipeline. A further reported finding was that TCR beta sequences accurately predicted the HLA-A and HLA-B alleles for most subjects in the first cohort. A later analysis reported that several top co-occurrence clusters appeared linked to parvovirus B19, influenza, CMV and Epstein-Barr virus. The earlier analysis of 450 to 700 of the donors excluded around 17 rarely observed V segments, including chromosome 9 orphons, because counts were too low. In an earlier analysis of approximately 600 of the donors, most TCR beta V segments were observed in productive rearrangements about 87% or about 30% of the time, broadly matching IMGT annotations. Presence/absence analyses assumed roughly uniform sequencing depth across donors, an assumption that may not hold.

Libraries were built with the immunoSEQ multiplex PCR assay. For the multiplex PCR, a mixture combining 60 forward primers for TCR Vbeta segments and 13 reverse primers for TCR Jbeta segments was used. Amplification of the CDR3 region of rearranged TCR beta genes was performed with a multiplex PCR assay on genomic DNA. On the Illumina HiSeq System, the amplified TCR beta libraries were sequenced as 87-base-pair reads. For the original study's pipeline: A later analysis counted about 80 million unique TCR beta chains across the 650 to 700 repertoires, and 9.5 million to 11 million of these chains were shared by at least two donors. Raw reads were error-corrected and collapsed into unique sequences with a nearest-neighbor algorithm that merged closely related sequences to remove PCR and sequencing errors. Alignment of CDR3 sequences to IMGT reference sequences was used to assign V, D and J gene segments. For a sequence to be retained, a match of at least six nucleotides was required to both a V gene segment and a J gene segment. Rearrangements were classified as productive when the CDR3 lacked stop codons and remained in frame with V and J, and all other rearrangements were classified as non-productive. CDR3 was defined according to IMGT convention as the region running from the second conserved V-encoded cysteine to the conserved J-encoded phenylalanine. The earlier analysis of 550 to 650 of the donors excluded any sequence lacking an unambiguous match to a single V gene segment. In an earlier analysis of approximately 610 of the donors, V segments were called functional above 56.7% productive rearrangements and were called segregating when the between-donor standard deviation exceeded 5%. A statistical classification framework was developed to diagnose cytomegalovirus status using the catalog of TCR beta chain sequences. In a later analysis, V and J genes were assigned by comparing TCR nucleotide sequences against IMGT/GENE-DB human TR gene sequences. A later analysis assigned CDR3 sequences and most-parsimonious VDJ recombination scenarios with the TCRdist pipeline. A later analysis defined each TCR beta chain by its CDR3 amino acid sequence plus V-gene family, and excluded reads lacking a unique V-gene family. In a later analysis, approximately 590 highly shared, low-generation-probability nucleotide sequences were removed to address suspected cross-contamination and a sequencing artifact. In a later analysis, a clonal expansion index for each public chain was calculated from normalized within-repertoire ranks of inferred template counts. A later analysis computed generation probabilities with a VDJ recombination model fitted to out-of-frame rearrangements, and checked the results against IGoR. In a later analysis, TCR-TCR, TCR-HLA and TCR-CMV co-occurrence was scored with hypergeometric tests, and a repertoire-size bias correction was applied to TCR pairs. False discovery rates were estimated in a later analysis by permuting HLA or CMV assignments 20 times. In a later analysis, co-occurring TCRs were grouped with DBSCAN, and TCRdist sequence similarity was added when clustering was performed within HLA-allele-positive subsets. For co-occurrence clustering, repertoires with fewer than 30,000 or more than 120,000 public chains were excluded, along with five repertoires with anomalous nucleotide sharing. TCRdb carries this immuneACCESS record with in-frame sequences only. Its versions omit some clonotypes, under half of them owing to an unresolved V gene in the studies checked, with the rest unexplained. Clonal size and the V and J genes are those of that table, whereas D and trimming came from the DNA. This sample is represented by under 200,000 clones; 78% of them were singletons. The biggest ten clones account for approximately 14% of the sample.

The cohort was made up of 666 healthy bone marrow donors. Cohort members were all nominally healthy when sampled, although unrecorded immune exposures were likely present. The donor tested CMV seropositive and was one of the 289 seropositive cohort members. Each donor provided a peripheral blood sample, and peripheral blood mononuclear cells were used for TCR beta sequencing. Genomic DNA extraction from the blood cell samples was performed with the Qiagen DNeasy Blood Extraction Kit. The chain uses TRBV6-5 and TRBJ1-1; 7 junctional bases match TRBD1. This clonotype originated in a woman younger than 45 in good health and CMV-seropositive. Sample: PBMCs. The CDR3 sequence is CASRPDREINTEAFF. The DNA is TGTGCCAGCAGGCCCGACAGGGAGATTAACACTGAAGCTTTCTTT.